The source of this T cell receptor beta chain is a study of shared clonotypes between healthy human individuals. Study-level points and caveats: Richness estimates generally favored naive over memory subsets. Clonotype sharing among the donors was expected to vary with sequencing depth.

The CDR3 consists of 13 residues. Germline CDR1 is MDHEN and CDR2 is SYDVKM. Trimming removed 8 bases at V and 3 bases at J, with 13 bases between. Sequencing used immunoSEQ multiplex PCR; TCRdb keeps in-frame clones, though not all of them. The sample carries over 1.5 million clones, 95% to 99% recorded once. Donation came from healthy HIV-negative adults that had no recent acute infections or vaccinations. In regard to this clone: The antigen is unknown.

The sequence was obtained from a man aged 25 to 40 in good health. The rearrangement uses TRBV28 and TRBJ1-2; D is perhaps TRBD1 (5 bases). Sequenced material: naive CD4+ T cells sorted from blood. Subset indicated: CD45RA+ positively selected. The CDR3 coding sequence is TGTGCCAGCTCACCGGGAGGGGACTATGGCTACACCTTC. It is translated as CASSPGGDYGYTF.